What follows is one T cell receptor beta chain and its context. This entry is derived from a study of blood T cell repertoires in COVID-19. Whole-study context: Material from acute and convalescent COVID-19 was sourced from the United States, Italy and Spain. PBMCs, B-cell-depleted T cells, or T cells provided the cDNA or gDNA that made up the material.

Original data processing: Amplifying reference gene primers gave estimates of nucleated cell counts. Produced via immunoSEQ multiplex PCR; TCRdb's table is partial and in-frame only. Clone size and V and J calls were adopted from that table, with D and trimming inferred from the DNA. Among some 120,000 clones listed, more than 70% were seen once. V was pared by 4 bases and J by 7 bases, with 17 bases between. The CDR3 has 15 amino acids. The germline V gene encodes CDR1 SNHLY and CDR2 FYNNEI. This sequence originates from a woman over 75 with acute or convalescent COVID-19. The genes are TRBV2 and TRBJ2-1, with D possibly TRBD2 on 6 matching bases. Sequencing used peripheral blood. The CDR3 DNA sequence: TGTGCCAGCAGTGGGTATAGCGGAGTCGGGAATGAGCAGTTCTTC. Protein: CASSGYSGVGNEQFF.